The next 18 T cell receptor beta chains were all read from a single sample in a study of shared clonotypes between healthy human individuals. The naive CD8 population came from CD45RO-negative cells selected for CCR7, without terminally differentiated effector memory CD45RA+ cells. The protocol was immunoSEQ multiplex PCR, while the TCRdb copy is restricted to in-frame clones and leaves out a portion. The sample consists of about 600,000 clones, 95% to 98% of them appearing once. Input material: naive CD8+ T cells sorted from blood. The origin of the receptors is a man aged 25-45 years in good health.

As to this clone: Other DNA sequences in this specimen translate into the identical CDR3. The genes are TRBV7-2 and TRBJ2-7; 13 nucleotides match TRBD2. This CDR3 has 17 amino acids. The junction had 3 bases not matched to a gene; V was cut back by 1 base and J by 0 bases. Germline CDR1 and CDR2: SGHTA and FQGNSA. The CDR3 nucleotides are TGTGCCAGCAGCTTAGTGGGACTAGCGGGAACCTCCTACGAGCAGTACTTC. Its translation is CASSLVGLAGTSYEQYF.

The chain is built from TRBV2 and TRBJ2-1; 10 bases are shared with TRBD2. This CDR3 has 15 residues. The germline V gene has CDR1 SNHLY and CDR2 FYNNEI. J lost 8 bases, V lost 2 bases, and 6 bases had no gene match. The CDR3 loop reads CASSESSGRPYEQFF. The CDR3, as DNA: TGTGCCAGCAGTGAAAGTAGCGGGAGGCCCTATGAGCAGTTCTTC.

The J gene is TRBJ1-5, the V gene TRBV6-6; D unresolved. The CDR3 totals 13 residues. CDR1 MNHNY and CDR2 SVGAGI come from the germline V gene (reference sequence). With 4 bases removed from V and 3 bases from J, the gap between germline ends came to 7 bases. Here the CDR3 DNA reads TGTGCCAGCAGTTGGGTTCCCAATCAGCCCCAGCATTTT. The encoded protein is CASSWVPNQPQHF.

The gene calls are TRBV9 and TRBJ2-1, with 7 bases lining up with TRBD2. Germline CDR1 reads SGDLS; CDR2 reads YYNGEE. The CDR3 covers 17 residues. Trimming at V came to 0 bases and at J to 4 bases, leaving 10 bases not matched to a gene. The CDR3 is CASSVASGEGSYNEQFF. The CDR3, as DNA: TGTGCCAGCAGCGTAGCATCGGGGGAGGGGTCTTACAATGAGCAGTTCTTC.

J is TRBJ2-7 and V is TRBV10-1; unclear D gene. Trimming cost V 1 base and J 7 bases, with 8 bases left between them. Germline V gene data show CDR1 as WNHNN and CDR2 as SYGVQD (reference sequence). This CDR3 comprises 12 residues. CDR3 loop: CASSEWGSEQYF. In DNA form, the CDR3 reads TGCGCCAGCAGTGAGTGGGGTAGTGAGCAGTACTTC.

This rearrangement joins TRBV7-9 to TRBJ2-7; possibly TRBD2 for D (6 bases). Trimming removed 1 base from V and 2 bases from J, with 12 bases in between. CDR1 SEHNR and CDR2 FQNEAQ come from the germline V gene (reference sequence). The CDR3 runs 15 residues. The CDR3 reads CASSLEPGSAYEQYF. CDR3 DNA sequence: TGTGCCAGCAGCTTAGAGCCCGGGAGCGCCTACGAGCAGTACTTC.

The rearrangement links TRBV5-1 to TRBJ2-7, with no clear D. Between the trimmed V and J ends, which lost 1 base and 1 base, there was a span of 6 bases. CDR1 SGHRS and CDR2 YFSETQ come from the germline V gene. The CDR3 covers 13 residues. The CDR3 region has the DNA TGCGCCAGCAGCTTGTTTGTGTCCTACGAGCAGTACTTC. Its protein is CASSLFVSYEQYF.

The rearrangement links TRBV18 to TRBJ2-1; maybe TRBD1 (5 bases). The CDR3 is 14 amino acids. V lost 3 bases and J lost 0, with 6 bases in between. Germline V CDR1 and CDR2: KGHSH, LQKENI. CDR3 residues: CASSPDSSYNEQFF. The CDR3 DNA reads TGTGCCAGCTCACCCGACAGCTCCTACAATGAGCAGTTCTTC.

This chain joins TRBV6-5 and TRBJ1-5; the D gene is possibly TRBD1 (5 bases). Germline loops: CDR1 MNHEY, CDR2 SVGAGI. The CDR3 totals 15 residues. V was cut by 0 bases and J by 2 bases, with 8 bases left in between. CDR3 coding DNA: TGTGCCAGCAGTTACTCGAGAGGGGGCAATCAGCCCCAGCATTTT. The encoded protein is CASSYSRGGNQPQHF.

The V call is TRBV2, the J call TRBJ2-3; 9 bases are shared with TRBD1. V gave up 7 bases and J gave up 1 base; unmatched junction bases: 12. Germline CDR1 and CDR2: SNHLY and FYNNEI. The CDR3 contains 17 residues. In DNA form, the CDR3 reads TGTGCCAGCATCACGAGGGAGGGGACAGGGCGCACAGATACGCAGTATTTT. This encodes CASITREGTGRTDTQYF.

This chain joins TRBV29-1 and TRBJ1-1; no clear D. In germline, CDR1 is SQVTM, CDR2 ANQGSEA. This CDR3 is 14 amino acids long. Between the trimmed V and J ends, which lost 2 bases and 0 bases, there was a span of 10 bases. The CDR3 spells CSVESLFMNTEAFF. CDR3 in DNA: TGCAGCGTTGAAAGTCTATTTATGAACACTGAAGCTTTCTTT. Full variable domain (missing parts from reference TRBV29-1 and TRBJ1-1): SAVISQKPSRDICQRGTSLTIQCQVDSQVTMMFWYRQQPGQSLTLIATANQGSEATYESGFVIDKFPISRPNLTFSTLTVSNMSPEDSSIYLCSVESLFMNTEAFFGQGTRLTVV.

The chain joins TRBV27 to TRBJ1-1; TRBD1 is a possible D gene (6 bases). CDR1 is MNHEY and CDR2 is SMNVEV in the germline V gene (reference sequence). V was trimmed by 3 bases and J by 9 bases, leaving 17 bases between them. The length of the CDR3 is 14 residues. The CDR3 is CASSLGGGQRKAFF. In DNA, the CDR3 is TGTGCCAGCAGTTTGGGTGGGGGCCAACGGAAAGCTTTCTTT.

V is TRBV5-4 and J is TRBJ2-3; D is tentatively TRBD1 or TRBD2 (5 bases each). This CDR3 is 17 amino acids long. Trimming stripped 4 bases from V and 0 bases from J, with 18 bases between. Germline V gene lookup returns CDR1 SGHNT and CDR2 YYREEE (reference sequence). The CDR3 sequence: CASSMSGTLPSTDTQYF. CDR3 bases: TGTGCCAGCAGCATGTCCGGGACGCTTCCTAGCACAGATACGCAGTATTTT.

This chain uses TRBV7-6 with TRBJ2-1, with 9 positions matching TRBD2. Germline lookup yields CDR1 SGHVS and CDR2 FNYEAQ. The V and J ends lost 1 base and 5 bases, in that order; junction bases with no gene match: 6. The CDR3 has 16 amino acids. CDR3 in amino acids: CASSLVLAGVHNEQFF. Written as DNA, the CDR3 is TGTGCCAGCAGCTTAGTATTAGCGGGAGTCCACAATGAGCAGTTCTTC.

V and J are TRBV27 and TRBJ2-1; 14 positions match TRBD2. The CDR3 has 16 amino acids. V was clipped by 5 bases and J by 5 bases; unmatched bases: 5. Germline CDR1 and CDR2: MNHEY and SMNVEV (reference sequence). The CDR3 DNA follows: TGTGCCAGCAGTGGAGGGACTAGCGGGAGCGACAATGAGCAGTTCTTC. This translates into CASSGGTSGSDNEQFF.

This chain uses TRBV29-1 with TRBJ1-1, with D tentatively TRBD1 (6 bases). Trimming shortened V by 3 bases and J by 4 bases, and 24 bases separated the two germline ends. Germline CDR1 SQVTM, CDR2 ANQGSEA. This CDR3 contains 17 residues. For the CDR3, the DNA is TGCAGCGTTGATCTTTGGGGGGCGCTTCCCTCGACCACTGAAGCTTTCTTT. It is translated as CSVDLWGALPSTTEAFF.

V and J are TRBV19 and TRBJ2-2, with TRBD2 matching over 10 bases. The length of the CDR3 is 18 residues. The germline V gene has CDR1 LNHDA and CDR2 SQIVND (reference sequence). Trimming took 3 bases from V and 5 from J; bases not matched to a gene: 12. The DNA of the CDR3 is TGTGCCAGTAGTATCGGACTAGCGGTCTTAGGAAGAACCGGGGAGCTGTTTTTT. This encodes CASSIGLAVLGRTGELFF.

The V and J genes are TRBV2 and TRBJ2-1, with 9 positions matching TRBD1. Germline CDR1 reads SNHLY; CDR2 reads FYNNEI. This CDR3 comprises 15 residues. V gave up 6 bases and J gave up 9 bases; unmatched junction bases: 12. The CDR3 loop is CASRPGQGPVGEQFF. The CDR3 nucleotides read TGTGCCAGCAGGCCGGGACAGGGTCCCGTAGGTGAGCAGTTCTTC.